Following are 15 T cell receptor beta chains from one sample sequenced in a study of identical twins. TCRdb itself ran the 5' RACE reads through MiXCR, one entry per CDR3 protein. The table records 600,000 to 850,000 distinct CDR3 sequences, 15% to 20% of them present only once. The data were also submitted as part of a second study, on T cells expressing NK-cell markers.

Source material: PBMCs. The receptor set was obtained from a woman younger than 35 in good health.

V is TRBV12-3 or TRBV12-4 and J is TRBJ2-1; D is possibly TRBD1 or TRBD2 (5 bases each). This CDR3 has 12 amino acids. V lost 5 bases, J lost 12 bases, and 14 bases lay in between. CDR3 amino acids: CASSDPWGRQFF. In DNA form, the CDR3 reads TGTGCCAGCAGTGACCCATGGGGACGGCAGTTCTTC.

The sample holds a few counts of this clonotype. J is TRBJ2-7 and V is TRBV30, with 10 positions matching TRBD2. V shed 6 bases and J 3 bases; nucleotides not matched to a gene: 5. The CDR3 spans 13 residues. CDR1 and CDR2 from the germline V gene are GTSNPN and SVGIG (reference sequence). The CDR3 DNA is TGTGCCTGTCGGACTAGCGGATACTACGAGCAGTACTTC. Translating it yields CACRTSGYYEQYF.

In its sample, this clonotype was seen a few times. V and J are TRBV6-1 and TRBJ1-2; D gene unclear. V lost 6 bases, J lost 4 bases, and 21 bases lay in between. The CDR3 spans 16 residues. Germline V lookup: CDR1 MNHNS, CDR2 SASEGT. DNA for the CDR3: TGTGCCAGCAGCCGCGCAGGAGGGAGGGTTGGCTATGGCTACACCTTC. Translated, it gives CASSRAGGRVGYGYTF.

This clonotype was seen a handful of times. The genes are TRBV6-5 and TRBJ1-6, with D perhaps matching TRBD1 (6 bases). The germline V gene has CDR1 MNHEY and CDR2 SVGAGI. The CDR3 has 17 amino acids. V lost 0 bases to trimming and J lost 11 bases, with 20 bases between them. The CDR3 coding sequence is TGTGCCAGCAGTTACTCTAGCCAGGGTACAAGGGGGACACCCCTCCACTTT. Protein: CASSYSSQGTRGTPLHF.

The chain uses TRBV9 and TRBJ2-7; 7 positions agree with TRBD2. CDR1 is SGDLS and CDR2 is YYNGEE in the germline V gene. V lost 4 bases to trimming and J lost 4 bases; unmatched junction nucleotides: 14. CDR3 length equals 16 residues. The CDR3 here is CASSMRGGGPIYEQYF. The CDR3 region has the DNA TGTGCCAGCAGCATGAGGGGCGGGGGACCTATTTACGAGCAGTACTTC.

The chain uses TRBV7-9 and TRBJ2-7; weak D call: TRBD2 (7 bases). The V and J ends lost 0 bases and 7 bases respectively, with 13 bases between them. The germline V gene encodes CDR1 SEHNR and CDR2 FQNEAQ (reference sequence). CDR3 size: 14 residues. This CDR3 reads CASSLAEGGGEQYF. DNA of the CDR3: TGTGCCAGCAGCTTAGCGGAGGGGGGAGGGGAGCAGTACTTC.

This clonotype has a handful of counts. The chain carries TRBV30 and TRBJ2-7; D might be TRBD1 or TRBD2, each matching 7 bases. The CDR3 covers 14 residues. The germline CDR1 and CDR2 sequences are GTSNPN and SVGIG (reference sequence). V gave up 0 bases and J gave up 4 bases, with 13 bases separating them. CDR3 sequence: CAWSVGQGGYEQYF. DNA of the CDR3: TGTGCCTGGAGTGTAGGGCAGGGGGGGTACGAGCAGTACTTC.

This clonotype was picked up a small number of times. The J gene is TRBJ1-1, the V gene TRBV29-1; no firm D call. V was shortened by 8 bases and J by 1 base, with 8 bases between the two germline ends. Looked up from germline, CDR1 is SQVTM and CDR2 is ANQGSEA. CDR3 length equals 11 residues. The CDR3 region has the DNA TGCAGCCACCGTTGGAACACTGAAGCTTTCTTT. Translating gives CSHRWNTEAFF. The variable domain in full, completed from reference TRBV29-1 and TRBJ1-1, reads SAVISQKPSRDICQRGTSLTIQCQVDSQVTMMFWYRQQPGQSLTLIATANQGSEATYESGFVIDKFPISRPNLTFSTLTVSNMSPEDSSIYLCSHRWNTEAFFGQGTRLTVV.

The rearrangement uses TRBV5-1 and TRBJ2-3; TRBD2 agrees at 13 bases. Germline values: CDR1 SGHRS, CDR2 YFSETQ. Trimming cost V 0 bases and J 9 bases; bases outside gene matches: 10. CDR3 length: 17 residues. The CDR3 sequence: CASSLAPLAGGEGTQYF. DNA of the CDR3: TGCGCCAGCAGCTTGGCCCCACTAGCGGGGGGGGAGGGGACGCAGTATTTT.

The chain combines TRBV20-1 with TRBJ2-7; the D is unclear. The CDR3 totals 15 residues. Trimming took off 5 bases at V and 4 bases at J, with 21 bases between the two ends. The germline CDR1 and CDR2 sequences are DFQATT and SNEGSKA (reference sequence). CDR3 nucleotides: TGCAGTGCTCCCAAGGTGGGGTCGCGCCCATACGAGCAGTACTTC. This gives the protein CSAPKVGSRPYEQYF.

The chain joins TRBV15 to TRBJ1-4; 9 nucleotides agree with TRBD1. The CDR3 loop spans 19 amino acids. V shed 2 bases and J 8 bases; nucleotides not matched to a gene: 18. Per the germline V gene, CDR1 is LNHNV and CDR2 is YYDKDF (reference sequence). This chain's CDR3 is CATSRKQSSQGALREKLFF. CDR3 in DNA: TGTGCCACCAGCAGAAAGCAAAGTTCACAGGGGGCATTGAGAGAAAAACTGTTTTTT.

This clonotype was seen a few times. The CDR3 DNA reads TGTGCCAGCAGCACCCGGACAGGGCCGAACACTGAAGCTTTCTTT. Its protein is CASSTRTGPNTEAFF. The V and J genes are TRBV9 and TRBJ1-1, with 8 bases lining up with TRBD1. The CDR3 spans 15 residues. The V and J ends lost 4 bases and 1 base, in that order; junction bases with no gene match: 6. Germline CDR1 and CDR2: SGDLS and YYNGEE.

The genes are TRBV29-1 and TRBJ2-7; no reliable D call. This CDR3 is 13 amino acids long. V shed 5 bases and J shed 2 bases, with 13 bases lying between them. Germline values: CDR1 SQVTM, CDR2 ANQGSEA. The CDR3 here is CSVCDILTYEQYF. CDR3 nucleotide sequence: TGCAGCGTTTGCGACATACTGACCTACGAGCAGTACTTC.

The J gene is TRBJ2-1, the V gene TRBV29-1; D perhaps matches TRBD2 (5 bases). CDR1 is SQVTM and CDR2 is ANQGSEA in the germline V gene. V lost 3 bases, J lost 8 bases, and 11 bases lay in between. The CDR3 contains 12 residues. CDR3 nucleotide sequence: TGCAGCGTTGACGGTAGCGATTATGAGCAGTTCTTC. Amino acid sequence: CSVDGSDYEQFF.

V usage is TRBV15 and J usage is TRBJ2-7; D remains ambiguous. Germline V gives CDR1 LNHNV, CDR2 YYDKDF (reference sequence). V dropped 1 base and J dropped 3 bases, with 10 bases sitting between them. The CDR3 is made up of 14 amino acids. For the CDR3, the DNA is TGTGCCACCAGCAGAGGGGTAGACGGCTACGAGCAGTACTTC. It encodes CATSRGVDGYEQYF.